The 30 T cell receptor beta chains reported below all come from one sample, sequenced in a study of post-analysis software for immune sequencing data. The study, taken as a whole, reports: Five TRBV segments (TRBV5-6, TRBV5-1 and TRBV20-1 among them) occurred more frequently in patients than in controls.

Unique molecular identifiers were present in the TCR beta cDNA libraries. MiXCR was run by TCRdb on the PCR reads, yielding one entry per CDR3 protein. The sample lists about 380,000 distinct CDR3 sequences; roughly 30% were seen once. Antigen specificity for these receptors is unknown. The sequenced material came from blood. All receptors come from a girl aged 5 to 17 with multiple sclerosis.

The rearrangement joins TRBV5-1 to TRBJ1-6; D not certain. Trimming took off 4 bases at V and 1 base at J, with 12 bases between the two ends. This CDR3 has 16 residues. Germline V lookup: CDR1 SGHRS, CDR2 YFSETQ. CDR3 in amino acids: CASSPNTGSYNSPLHF. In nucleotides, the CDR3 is TGCGCCAGCAGCCCCAACACGGGGTCCTATAATTCACCCCTCCACTTT.

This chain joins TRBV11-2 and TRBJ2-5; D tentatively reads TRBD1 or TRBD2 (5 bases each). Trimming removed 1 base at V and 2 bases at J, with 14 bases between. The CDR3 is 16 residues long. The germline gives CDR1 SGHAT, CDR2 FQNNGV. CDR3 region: CASSLGPGPLQETQYF. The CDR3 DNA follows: TGTGCCAGCAGCTTAGGACCGGGGCCCTTGCAAGAGACCCAGTACTTC.

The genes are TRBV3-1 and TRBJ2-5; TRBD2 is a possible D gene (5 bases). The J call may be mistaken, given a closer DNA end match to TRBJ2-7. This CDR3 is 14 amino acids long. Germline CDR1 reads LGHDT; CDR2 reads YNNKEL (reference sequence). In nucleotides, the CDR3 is TGTGCCAGCAGCCAGGGCGGGCTCTTCCCCGAGCAGTACTTC. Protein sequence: CASSQGGLFPEQYF.

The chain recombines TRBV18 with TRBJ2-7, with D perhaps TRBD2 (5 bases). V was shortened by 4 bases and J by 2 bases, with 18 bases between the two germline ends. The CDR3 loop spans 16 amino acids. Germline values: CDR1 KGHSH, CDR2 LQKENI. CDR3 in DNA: TGTGCCAGCTCACGACTCCCTGGGAGTACGACCTACGAGCAGTACTTC. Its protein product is CASSRLPGSTTYEQYF.

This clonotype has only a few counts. The CDR3 is CASSTPGRLGTQYF. For the CDR3, the DNA is TGTGCCAGCAGTACCCCAGGACGTCTCGGTACGCAGTATTTT. The chain combines TRBV6-5 with TRBJ2-3; D gene unclear. This CDR3 is built from 14 residues. V dropped 5 bases and J dropped 8 bases, with 17 bases sitting between them. From germline, CDR1 is MNHEY and CDR2 SVGAGI.

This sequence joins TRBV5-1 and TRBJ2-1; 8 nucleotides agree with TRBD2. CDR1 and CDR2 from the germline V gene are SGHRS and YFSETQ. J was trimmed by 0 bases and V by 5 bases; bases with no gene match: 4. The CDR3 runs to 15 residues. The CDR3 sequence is CASRVGLASYNEQFF. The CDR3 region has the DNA TGCGCCAGCAGAGTTGGACTAGCCTCCTACAATGAGCAGTTCTTC.

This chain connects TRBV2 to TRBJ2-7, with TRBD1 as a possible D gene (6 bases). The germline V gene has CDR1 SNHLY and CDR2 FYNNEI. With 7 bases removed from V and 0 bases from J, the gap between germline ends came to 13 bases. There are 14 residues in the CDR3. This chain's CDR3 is CASTGEQASYEQYF. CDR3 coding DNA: TGTGCCAGCACAGGGGAACAGGCCTCCTACGAGCAGTACTTC.

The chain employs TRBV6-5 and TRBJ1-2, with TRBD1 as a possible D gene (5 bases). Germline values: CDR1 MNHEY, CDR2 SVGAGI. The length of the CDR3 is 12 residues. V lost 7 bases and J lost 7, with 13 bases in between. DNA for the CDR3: TGTGCCAGCACCAACGGTGGGGCTGGCTACACCTTC. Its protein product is CASTNGGAGYTF.

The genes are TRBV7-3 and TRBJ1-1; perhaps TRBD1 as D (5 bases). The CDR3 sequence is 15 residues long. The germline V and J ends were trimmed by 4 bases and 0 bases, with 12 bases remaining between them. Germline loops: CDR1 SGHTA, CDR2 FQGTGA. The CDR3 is CASSSQGTVNTEAFF. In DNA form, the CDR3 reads TGTGCCAGCAGCTCTCAAGGGACGGTGAACACTGAAGCTTTCTTT.

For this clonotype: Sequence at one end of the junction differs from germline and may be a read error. The CDR3 is CASGLRSDTSCNEQFF. CDR3 DNA sequence: TGTGCTAGTGGACTCCGGTCCGATACTTCCTGCAATGAGCAGTTCTTC. The chain couples TRBV12-5 to TRBJ2-1; D uncertain. Germline V lookup: CDR1 LGHNT, CDR2 FRNRAP. There are 16 residues in the CDR3.

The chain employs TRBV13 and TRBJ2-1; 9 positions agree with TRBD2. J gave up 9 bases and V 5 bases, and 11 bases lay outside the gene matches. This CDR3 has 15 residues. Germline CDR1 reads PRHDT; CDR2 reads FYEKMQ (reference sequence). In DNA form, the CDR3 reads TGTGCCAGCAGCCCTCGGAAACTAGCGGGCGGTGAGCAGTTCTTC. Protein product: CASSPRKLAGGEQFF. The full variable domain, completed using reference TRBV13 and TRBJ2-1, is AAGVIQSPRHLIKEKRETATLKCYPIPRHDTVYWYQQGPGQDPQFLISFYEKMQSDKGSIPDRFSAQQFSDYHSELNMSSLELGDSALYFCASSPRKLAGGEQFFGPGTRLTVL.

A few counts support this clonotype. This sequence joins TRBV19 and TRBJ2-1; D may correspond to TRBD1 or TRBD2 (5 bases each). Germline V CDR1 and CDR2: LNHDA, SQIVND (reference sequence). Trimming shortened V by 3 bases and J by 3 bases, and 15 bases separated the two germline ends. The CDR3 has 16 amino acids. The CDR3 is CASSIPGTGNYNEQFF. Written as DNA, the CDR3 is TGTGCCAGTAGTATTCCCGGGACCGGGAACTACAATGAGCAGTTCTTC.

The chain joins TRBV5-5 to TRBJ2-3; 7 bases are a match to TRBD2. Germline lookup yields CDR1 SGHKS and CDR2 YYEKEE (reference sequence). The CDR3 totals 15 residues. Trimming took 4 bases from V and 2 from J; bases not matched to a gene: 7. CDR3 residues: CASSSLADFTDTQYF. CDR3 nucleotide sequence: TGTGCCAGCAGCAGCCTAGCGGACTTCACAGATACGCAGTATTTT.

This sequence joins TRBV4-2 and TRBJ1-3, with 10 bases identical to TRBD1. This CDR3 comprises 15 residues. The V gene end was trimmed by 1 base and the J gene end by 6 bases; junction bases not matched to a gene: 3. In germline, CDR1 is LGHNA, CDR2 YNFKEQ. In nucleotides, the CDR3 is TGTGCCAGCAGCCAAGTAGGGACAGGGGAAAACACCATATATTTT. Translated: CASSQVGTGENTIYF.

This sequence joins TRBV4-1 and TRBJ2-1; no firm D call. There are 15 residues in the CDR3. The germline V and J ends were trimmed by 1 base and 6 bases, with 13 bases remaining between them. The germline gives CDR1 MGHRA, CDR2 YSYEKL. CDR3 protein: CASSQGLSRSNEQFF. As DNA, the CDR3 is TGCGCCAGCAGCCAAGGCTTGTCAAGGAGCAATGAGCAGTTCTTC.

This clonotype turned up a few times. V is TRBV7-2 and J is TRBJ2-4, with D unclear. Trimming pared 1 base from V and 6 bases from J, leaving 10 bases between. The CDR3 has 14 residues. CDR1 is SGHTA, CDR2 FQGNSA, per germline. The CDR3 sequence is CASSLDSGGNIQYF. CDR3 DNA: TGTGCCAGCAGCTTAGATTCCGGCGGAAACATTCAGTACTTC.

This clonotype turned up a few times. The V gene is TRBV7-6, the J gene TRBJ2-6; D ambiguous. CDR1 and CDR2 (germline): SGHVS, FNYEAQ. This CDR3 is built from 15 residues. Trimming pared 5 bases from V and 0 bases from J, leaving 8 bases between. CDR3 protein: CASSPRLSGANVLTF. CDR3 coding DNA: TGTGCCAGCAGCCCGAGGCTCTCTGGGGCCAACGTCCTGACTTTC.

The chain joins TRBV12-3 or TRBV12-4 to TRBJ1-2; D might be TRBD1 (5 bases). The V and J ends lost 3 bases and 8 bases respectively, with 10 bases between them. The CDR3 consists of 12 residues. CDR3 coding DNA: TGTGCCAGCAGTTTTGGGGCGCGAGGCTACACCTTC. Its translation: CASSFGARGYTF.

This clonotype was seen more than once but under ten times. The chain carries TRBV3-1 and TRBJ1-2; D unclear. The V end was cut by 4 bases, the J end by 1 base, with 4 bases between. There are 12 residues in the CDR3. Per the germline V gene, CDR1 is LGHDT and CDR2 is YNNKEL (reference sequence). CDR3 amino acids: CASSLLNYGYTF. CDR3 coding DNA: TGTGCCAGCAGCCTTCTTAACTATGGCTACACCTTC. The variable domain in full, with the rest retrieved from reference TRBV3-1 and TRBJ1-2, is DTAVSQTPKYLVTQMGNDKSIKCEQNLGHDTMYWYKQDSKKFLKIMFSYNNKELIINETVPNRFSPKSPDKAHLNLHINSLELGDSAVYFCASSLLNYGYTFGSGTRLTVV.

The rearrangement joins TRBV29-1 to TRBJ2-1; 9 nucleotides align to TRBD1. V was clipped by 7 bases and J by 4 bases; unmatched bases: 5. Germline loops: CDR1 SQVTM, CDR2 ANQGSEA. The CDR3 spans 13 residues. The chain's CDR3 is CSADRGQYNEQFF. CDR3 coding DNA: TGCAGCGCGGACAGGGGTCAGTACAATGAGCAGTTCTTC.

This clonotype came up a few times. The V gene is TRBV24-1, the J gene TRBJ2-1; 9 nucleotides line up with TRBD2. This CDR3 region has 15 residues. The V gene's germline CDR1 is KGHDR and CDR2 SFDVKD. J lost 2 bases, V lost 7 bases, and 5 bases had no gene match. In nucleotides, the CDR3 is TGTGCCACCAGCCAAGGGACTAGCCCCTACAATGAGCAGTTCTTC. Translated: CATSQGTSPYNEQFF.

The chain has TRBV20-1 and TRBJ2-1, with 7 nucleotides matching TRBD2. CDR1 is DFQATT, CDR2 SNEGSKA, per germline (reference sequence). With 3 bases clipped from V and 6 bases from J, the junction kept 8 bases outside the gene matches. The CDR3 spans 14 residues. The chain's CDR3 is CSARPAGSINEQFF. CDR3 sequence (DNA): TGCAGTGCTAGGCCAGCGGGGTCGATCAATGAGCAGTTCTTC.

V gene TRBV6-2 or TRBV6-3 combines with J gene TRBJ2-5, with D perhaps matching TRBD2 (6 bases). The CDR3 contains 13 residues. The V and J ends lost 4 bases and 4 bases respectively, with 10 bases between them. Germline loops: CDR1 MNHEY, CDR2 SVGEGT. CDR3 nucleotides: TGTGCCAGCAGTTCCAGACTAGGAGAGACCCAGTACTTC. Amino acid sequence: CASSSRLGETQYF.

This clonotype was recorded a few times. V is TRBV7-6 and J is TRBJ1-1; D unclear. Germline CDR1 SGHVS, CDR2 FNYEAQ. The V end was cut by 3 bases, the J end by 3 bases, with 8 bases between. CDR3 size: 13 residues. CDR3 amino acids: CASSFKVDTEAFF. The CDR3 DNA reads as TGTGCCAGCAGCTTCAAGGTCGACACTGAAGCTTTCTTT.

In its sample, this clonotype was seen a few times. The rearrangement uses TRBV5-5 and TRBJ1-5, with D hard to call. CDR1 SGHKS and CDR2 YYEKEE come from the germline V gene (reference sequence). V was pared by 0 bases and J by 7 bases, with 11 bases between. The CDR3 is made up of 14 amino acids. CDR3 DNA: TGTGCCAGCAGCTTGGCAGGCCAGCGCCAGCCCCAGCATTTT. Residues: CASSLAGQRQPQHF.

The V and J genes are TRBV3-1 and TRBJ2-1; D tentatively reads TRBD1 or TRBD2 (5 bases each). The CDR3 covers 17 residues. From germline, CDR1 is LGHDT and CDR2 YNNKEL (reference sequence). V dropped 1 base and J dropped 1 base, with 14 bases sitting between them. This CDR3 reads CASSQGERGPSYNEQFF. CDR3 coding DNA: TGTGCCAGCAGCCAAGGGGAAAGGGGACCTTCCTACAATGAGCAGTTCTTC.

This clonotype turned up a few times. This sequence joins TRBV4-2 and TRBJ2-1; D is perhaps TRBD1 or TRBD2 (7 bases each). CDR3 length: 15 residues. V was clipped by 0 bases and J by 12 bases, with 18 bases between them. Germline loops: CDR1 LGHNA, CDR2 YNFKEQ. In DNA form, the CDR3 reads TGTGCCAGCAGCCAAGATCAGGGGGAGGGGGTTAGGCAGTTCTTC. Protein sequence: CASSQDQGEGVRQFF.

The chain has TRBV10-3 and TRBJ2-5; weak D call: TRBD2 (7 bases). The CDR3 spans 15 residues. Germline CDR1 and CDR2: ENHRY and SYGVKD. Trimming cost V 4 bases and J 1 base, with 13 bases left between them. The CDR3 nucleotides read TGTGCCATCAGTGGGGGGGGCCGAAGCCAAGAGACCCAGTACTTC. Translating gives CAISGGGRSQETQYF.

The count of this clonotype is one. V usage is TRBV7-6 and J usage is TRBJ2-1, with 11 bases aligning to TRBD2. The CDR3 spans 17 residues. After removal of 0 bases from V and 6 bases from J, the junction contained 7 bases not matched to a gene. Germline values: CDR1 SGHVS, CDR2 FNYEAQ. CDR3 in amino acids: CASSLAGSGRAVNEQFF. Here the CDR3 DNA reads TGTGCCAGCAGCTTAGCGGGTAGCGGGAGGGCGGTCAATGAGCAGTTCTTC.

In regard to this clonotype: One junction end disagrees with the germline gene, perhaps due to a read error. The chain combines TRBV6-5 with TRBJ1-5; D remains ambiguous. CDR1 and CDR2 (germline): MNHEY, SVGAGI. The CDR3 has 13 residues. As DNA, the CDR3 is TGTGCCAGCGGGTACGGGAGCAATCTGCCCCAGCATTTT. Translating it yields CASGYGSNLPQHF.